A single sample gave rise to the 11 T cell receptor beta chains below, sequenced in a study of T cell responses to AZD1222 COVID-19 vaccine. TCRdb's copy holds only in-frame clones and misses some; the assay was immunoSEQ multiplex PCR. The data contain tens of thousands of clones, roughly 83% of them singletons. The material was peripheral blood, obtained 28 days after the second AZD1222 dose. The receptors derive from an adult who received the AZD1222 COVID-19 vaccine.

The chain combines TRBV9 with TRBJ2-2, with 9 positions matching TRBD1. The V and J ends lost 4 bases and 5 bases, in that order; junction bases with no gene match: 6. The CDR3 is 15 amino acids. CDR1 is SGDLS, CDR2 YYNGEE, per germline. The CDR3 loop reads CASSPGQGRTGELFF. CDR3 bases: TGTGCCAGCAGCCCGGGACAGGGAAGAACCGGGGAGCTGTTTTTT.

This chain joins TRBV5-8 and TRBJ1-3; D may be TRBD1 (5 bases). V was pared by 5 bases and J by 4 bases, with 16 bases between. The CDR3 is 15 residues long. Germline V gives CDR1 SGHTS, CDR2 YDEGEE. This chain's CDR3 is CASSLRGTTGNTIYF. The CDR3 coding sequence is TGTGCCAGCAGTCTTAGAGGGACTACGGGAAACACCATATATTTT.

This chain connects TRBV6-4 to TRBJ2-4; D might be TRBD2 (6 bases). The germline V gene has CDR1 MRHNA and CDR2 SNTAGT. This CDR3 comprises 10 residues. Trimming shortened V by 7 bases and J by 11 bases, and 9 bases separated the two germline ends. CDR3 residues: CASNRDFQYF. CDR3 DNA sequence: TGTGCCAGCAATCGGGACTTTCAGTACTTC.

The chain employs TRBV5-6 and TRBJ1-1; D is possibly TRBD1 (5 bases). Trimming stripped 2 bases from V and 4 bases from J, with 12 bases between. Germline V gene data show CDR1 as SGHDT and CDR2 as YYEEEE. The CDR3 totals 14 residues. CDR3 in DNA: TGTGCCAGCAGCTTAGGGCAGGGAGCCACTGAAGCTTTCTTT. Amino acids: CASSLGQGATEAFF. Full variable domain (remainder filled in from reference TRBV5-6 and TRBJ1-1): DAGVTQSPTHLIKTRGQQVTLRCSPKSGHDTVSWYQQALGQGPQFIFQYYEEEERQRGNFPDRFSGHQFPNYSSELNVNALLLGDSALYLCASSLGQGATEAFFGQGTRLTVV.

The chain combines TRBV9 with TRBJ1-2; 11 nucleotides match TRBD1. V lost 4 bases and J lost 4; bases outside the gene matches: 15. The CDR3 runs 18 residues. Germline-derived CDR1 and CDR2 are SGDLS and YYNGEE. The CDR3 region has the DNA TGTGCCAGCAGCACCGCGCCCGGGACAGGGGGTAGTAGCTATGGCTACACCTTC. It is translated as CASSTAPGTGGSSYGYTF.

This clone has a handful of counts. The rearrangement joins TRBV6-5 to TRBJ1-4; no firm D call. This CDR3 is built from 16 residues. Germline CDR1 and CDR2: MNHEY and SVGAGI. Trimming shortened V by 0 bases and J by 4 bases, and 12 bases separated the two germline ends. The CDR3 DNA reads as TGTGCCAGCAGTTACTCGTTTACAGCAAATAATGAAAAACTGTTTTTT. Translating gives CASSYSFTANNEKLFF.

The chain couples TRBV10-2 to TRBJ2-6; D unresolved. Trimming took off 2 bases at V and 0 bases at J, with 8 bases between the two ends. The germline V gene has CDR1 WSHSY and CDR2 SAAADI. This CDR3 has 16 residues. This chain's CDR3 is CASSEGGGSGANVLTF. The CDR3 DNA reads as TGCGCCAGCAGTGAGGGCGGTGGCTCTGGGGCCAACGTCCTGACTTTC.

This clone was counted once. The chain combines TRBV6-5 with TRBJ2-7; D is uncertain. The germline V and J ends were trimmed by 4 bases and 2 bases, with 12 bases remaining between them. This CDR3 contains 14 residues. Germline assignment: CDR1 MNHEY and CDR2 SVGAGI. CDR3: CASSSTSITYEQYF. CDR3 coding DNA: TGTGCCAGCAGTTCCACTTCAATTACCTACGAGCAGTACTTC.

This clone was detected once. The genes are TRBV5-8 and TRBJ1-1; no clear D. Germline CDR1 and CDR2: SGHTS and YDEGEE. Trimming removed 2 bases from V and 0 bases from J, with 8 bases in between. This CDR3 comprises 14 residues. For the CDR3, the DNA is TGTGCCAGCAGCTTACCGGCGGTGAACACTGAAGCTTTCTTT. As protein: CASSLPAVNTEAFF.

This chain links TRBV18 with TRBJ1-4; no reliable D call. V was trimmed by 1 base and J by 3 bases, leaving 9 bases between them. The CDR3 is made up of 15 amino acids. Germline V lookup: CDR1 KGHSH, CDR2 LQKENI. CDR3 residues: CASSPQGGPNEKLFF. The CDR3 DNA sequence: TGTGCCAGCTCACCACAGGGAGGGCCTAATGAAAAACTGTTTTTT.

This sequence joins TRBV30 and TRBJ2-7; D is unclear. This CDR3 region has 14 residues. Looked up from germline, CDR1 is GTSNPN and CDR2 is SVGIG (reference sequence). The V end lost 0 bases, the J end lost 6 bases, and 15 bases lay between the germline ends. The CDR3 sequence is CAWSVGGFLGEQYF. CDR3 coding DNA: TGTGCCTGGAGTGTTGGTGGATTTCTTGGCGAGCAGTACTTC.